The 3 T cell receptor beta chains given below trace back to one sample, sequenced in a study of cytomegalovirus exposure and HLA in healthy donors. Assay: immunoSEQ multiplex PCR; the TCRdb copy retains only in-frame clones and omits some. This table holds around 260,000 clones, 90% found once. The sequencing input was PBMCs. The receptors were gathered from a woman in her thirties in good health and CMV-seronegative.

The chain links TRBV7-2 to TRBJ1-4; no definite D call. Per germline, CDR1 SGHTA and CDR2 FQGNSA. The length of the CDR3 is 13 residues. The ends were cut back, 5 bases at V and 5 bases at J, with 9 bases in the middle. This CDR3 reads CASSRTKNEKLFF. The CDR3 coding sequence is TGTGCCAGCAGCCGGACCAAAAATGAAAAACTGTTTTTT.

The J gene is TRBJ2-3, the V gene TRBV27; 10 bases agree with TRBD2. J lost 2 bases, V lost 7 bases, and 3 bases had no gene match. Germline CDR1 is MNHEY and CDR2 is SMNVEV (reference sequence). The CDR3 sequence is 14 residues long. Written as DNA, the CDR3 is TGTGCCAGCAAGGGGACTAGCGACACAGATACGCAGTATTTT. It translates to CASKGTSDTDTQYF.

The chain combines TRBV5-4 with TRBJ2-7, with TRBD2 matching over 13 bases. This CDR3 has 15 amino acids. The germline V gene encodes CDR1 SGHNT and CDR2 YYREEE (reference sequence). V shed 4 bases and J 2 bases; nucleotides not matched to a gene: 3. The CDR3 sequence: CASSRGLAGPYEQYF. Written as DNA, the CDR3 is TGTGCCAGCAGCCGGGGACTAGCGGGGCCCTACGAGCAGTACTTC. Based on the CDR3 plus reference TRBV5-4 and TRBJ2-7, the full variable domain is ETGVTQSPTHLIKTRGQQVTLRCSSQSGHNTVSWYQQALGQGPQFIFQYYREEENGRGNFPPRFSGLQFPNYSSELNVNALELDDSALYLCASSRGLAGPYEQYFGPGTRLTVT.